The rows below give T cell receptor beta chains drawn from one sample of a study of cytomegalovirus exposure and HLA in healthy donors. Data came from immunoSEQ multiplex PCR; TCRdb stores just in-frame clones and leaves some out. The repertoire holds about 110,000 clones, with 55% to 75% as singletons. The material sequenced was PBMCs. These receptors came from an older woman in good health and CMV-seropositive. The CDR3 runs from the conserved cysteine through the conserved F or W. D genes are given only for firm matches. The size field is filled for only some rows; it gives once, few, many or a size class.

clone_size j_call v_call d_call cdr3_aa cdr3_nt
once TRBJ2-3 TRBV7-6 NA CASSLAQHTDTQYF TGTGCCAGCAGCTTAGCCCAACACACAGATACGCAGTATTTT
NA TRBJ2-2 TRBV7-2 NA CASSWTASNTGELFF TGTGCCAGCAGCTGGACAGCTTCGAACACCGGGGAGCTGTTTTTT
once TRBJ1-2 TRBV19 TRBD1 CASRTSTGGYGYTF TGTGCCAGTAGGACCTCGACAGGGGGCTATGGCTACACCTTC
few TRBJ1-2 TRBV5-1 TRBD1 CASSRQGFGDYGYTF TGCGCCAGCAGCCGACAGGGGTTTGGGGACTATGGCTACACCTTC
NA TRBJ2-5 TRBV7-2 NA CASSFVLQETQYF TGTGCCAGCAGCTTCGTACTCCAAGAGACCCAGTACTTC
NA TRBJ1-5 TRBV19 TRBD1 CASSIHMDRGDQPQHF TGTGCCAGTAGTATCCACATGGACAGGGGCGATCAGCCCCAGCATTTT
NA TRBJ1-2 TRBV6-6 TRBD1 CASSDRGGGYGYTF TGTGCCAGCAGTGACAGGGGTGGCGGCTATGGCTACACCTTC
once TRBJ2-1 TRBV9 TRBD2 CASSARTSGYYNEQFF TGTGCCAGCAGCGCGCGGACTAGCGGGTATTACAATGAGCAGTTCTTC
NA TRBJ1-1 TRBV19 NA CASSIYAETEAFF TGTGCCAGTAGTATTTATGCGGAGACTGAAGCTTTCTTT
few TRBJ2-3 TRBV7-3 TRBD2 CASSPTGTTYTDTQYF TGTGCCAGCAGCCCCACCGGGACTACCTACACAGATACGCAGTATTTT
NA TRBJ1-5 TRBV7-6 NA CASSSPLGPQHF TGTGCCAGCAGCTCCCCGTTGGGCCCCCAGCATTTT
NA TRBJ2-7 TRBV11-2 NA CASSLESYEQYF TGTGCCAGCAGCTTGGAGTCCTACGAGCAGTACTTC
NA TRBJ1-4 TRBV19 TRBD1 CASSFQRDRPEKLFF TGTGCCAGTAGCTTCCAGCGGGACAGGCCTGAAAAACTGTTTTTT
NA TRBJ2-3 TRBV19 TRBD1 CASEAGGSSTDTQYF TGTGCCTCCGAGGCAGGGGGTTCTAGCACAGATACGCAGTATTTT
NA TRBJ1-2 TRBV9 TRBD1 CASSKTGEYYGYTF TGTGCCAGCAGCAAGACAGGGGAATACTATGGCTACACCTTC
few TRBJ1-6 TRBV10-1 NA CAKIRGSYNSPLHF TGCGCCAAGATAAGAGGGTCCTATAATTCCCCCCTCCACTTT
NA TRBJ2-5 TRBV7-2 TRBD1 CASSRQGIQETQYF TGTGCCAGCAGCAGACAGGGGATCCAAGAGACCCAGTACTTC
NA TRBJ2-7 TRBV30 TRBD1 CAWMGGDRGHHRSSYEQYF TGTGCCTGGATGGGTGGGGACAGGGGGCACCATAGGAGCTCCTACGAGCAGTACTTC